A single sample gave rise to the 5 T cell receptor beta chains below, sequenced in a study of T-cell reconstitution after alpha-beta-depleted transplantation in children (dated by TCRdb to 2016 to 2018). The library came from PCR. The instrument given in TCRdb is Illumina HiSeq 2500. To normalize quantification of the TCRbeta repertoire, the TCR libraries were built with molecular barcoding that relied on unique molecular identifiers. TCRdb trimmed the raw reads at Q25, called clones with MiXCR and kept productive beta chains. When rows share a CDR3 protein, they turn into one entry using the most common DNA and genes. The sample has just over 70,000 distinct CDR3 sequences on record, around 6.6% of them singletons. 2% to 3% of the sample is in the top ten clones. Sequenced material: PBMCs from the stem cell graft donor, taken from the stem cell graft. Source of these receptors: a human donor who donated a stem cell graft to a child with acute lymphoblastic leukemia.

This clonotype was seen ten or more times. This sequence joins TRBV29-1 and TRBJ2-3; no clear D gene. The CDR3 covers 11 residues. Per germline, CDR1 SQVTM and CDR2 ANQGSEA. Trimming removed 0 bases from V and 8 bases from J, with 6 bases in between. The CDR3 loop is CSVEDRFTQYF. The DNA for the CDR3 is TGCAGCGTTGAAGATCGTTTTACGCAGTATTTT.

This clonotype was seen at least ten times. The chain combines TRBV10-3 with TRBJ1-1; D unclear. In germline, CDR1 is ENHRY, CDR2 SYGVKD. The V end was cut by 4 bases, the J end by 3 bases, with 6 bases between. The CDR3 extends over 12 amino acids. Written as DNA, the CDR3 is TGTGCCATCAGTGGCCGAGACACTGAAGCTTTCTTT. Residues: CAISGRDTEAFF.

The CDR3 spells CASSSQRGAWNTEAFF. The DNA for the CDR3 is TGTGCCAGCAGCTCGCAAAGAGGGGCCTGGAACACTGAAGCTTTCTTT. V is TRBV11-2 and J is TRBJ1-1; a possible D gene is TRBD1 (5 bases). The length of the CDR3 is 16 residues. With 4 bases removed from V and 1 base from J, the gap between germline ends came to 16 bases. Per the germline V gene, CDR1 is SGHAT and CDR2 is FQNNGV. The complete variable domain, with remaining parts taken from reference TRBV11-2 and TRBJ1-1, reads EAGVAQSPRYKIIEKRQSVAFWCNPISGHATLYWYQQILGQGPKLLIQFQNNGVVDDSQLPKDRFSAERLKGVDSTLKIQPAKLEDSAVYLCASSSQRGAWNTEAFFGQGTRLTVV.

This chain uses TRBV5-4 with TRBJ2-1, with D uncertain. CDR1 SGHNT and CDR2 YYREEE come from the germline V gene (reference sequence). V was clipped by 1 base and J by 7 bases, with 12 bases between them. The CDR3 sequence is 14 residues long. This CDR3 is CASSLLGIGNEQFF. As DNA, the CDR3 is TGTGCCAGCAGCTTGCTAGGTATCGGTAATGAGCAGTTCTTC.

The chain has TRBV10-3 and TRBJ1-6; D not certain. V lost 11 bases to trimming and J lost 7 bases, with 15 bases between them. The CDR3 spans 13 residues. Germline-derived CDR1 and CDR2 are ENHRY and SYGVKD. CDR3 bases: TGTGCCCATCATGCACAGACGAATTCACCCCTCCACTTT. This encodes CAHHAQTNSPLHF.